This T cell receptor (beta chain) was sequenced in a study of blood T cell repertoires in COVID-19. The data were produced by immunoSEQ multiplex PCR, yet TCRdb's version contains in-frame clones alone and is incomplete. The repertoire holds about 370,000 clones, with around 87% as singletons. The source is a woman aged 25 to 39 with COVID-19, enrolled during active disease. Sequenced: peripheral blood.

CDR3 region: CASSPPLSQSRELFF. CDR3 sequence (DNA): TGTGCCAGCTCACCACCGTTGAGCCAATCCAGGGAGCTGTTTTTT. V is TRBV18 and J is TRBJ2-2; D gene unclear. CDR3 length: 15 residues. V lost 0 bases and J lost 9, with 14 bases in between. From germline, CDR1 is KGHSH and CDR2 LQKENI.